The clone carrying this T cell receptor (beta chain) was seen a few times. The authors reverse transcribed all of the isolated RNA, so sequencing captured expressed TCRB transcripts. Sequenced by immunoSEQ multiplex PCR; TCRdb stores in-frame clones only, minus some. The sample consists of approximately 200,000 clones, around 10% of them appearing once. Germline V gene data show CDR1 as SGHDT and CDR2 as YYEEEE. The CDR3 loop spans 15 amino acids. The trim removed 6 bases at V and 7 bases at J, leaving 9 bases unmatched. This record belongs to a study of beta chain features in type 1 diabetes. The specimen was naive CD4+ T cells from blood. The receptor comes from a woman aged 18-29 years in good health. The rearrangement links TRBV5-6 to TRBJ1-6; TRBD1 aligns across 8 bases. The CDR3 protein is CASTPRTGRNSPLHF. The CDR3 region has the DNA TGTGCCAGCACCCCGCGGACAGGGCGAAATTCACCCCTCCACTTT. Based on the CDR3 plus reference TRBV5-6 and TRBJ1-6, the full variable domain is DAGVTQSPTHLIKTRGQQVTLRCSPKSGHDTVSWYQQALGQGPQFIFQYYEEEERQRGNFPDRFSGHQFPNYSSELNVNALLLGDSALYLCASTPRTGRNSPLHFGNGTRLTVT.